The 8 T cell receptor beta chains in this list originate from one sample, sequenced in a study of naive and memory T cell subsets. An equimolar mix of two oligonucleotides served as the beta constant-region primer for TRBC1 and TRBC2. TCRdb itself ran the UMI-ligation and nested PCR reads through MiXCR, one entry per CDR3 protein. The table has about 90,000 distinct CDR3 sequences, 7% to 7.5% seen once. Sample: central memory CD4+ T cells from blood. Every receptor here comes from a human donor in good health.

The sample holds a few counts of this clonotype. The chain has TRBV6-1 and TRBJ1-3; D not resolved. The V end was cut by 1 base, the J end by 4 bases, with 11 bases between. Germline loops: CDR1 MNHNS, CDR2 SASEGT. The CDR3 extends over 15 amino acids. The CDR3 bases are TGTGCCAGCAGTGAAGAGGGAACGGCCGGAAACACCATATATTTT. It translates to CASSEEGTAGNTIYF.

In its sample, this clonotype was seen a few times. The J gene is TRBJ2-1, the V gene TRBV20-1; possible D gene TRBD1, 6 bases. V was pared by 3 bases and J by 5 bases, with 11 bases between. CDR1 is DFQATT, CDR2 SNEGSKA, per germline (reference sequence). CDR3 length: 13 amino acids. The CDR3 sequence: CSASLGHNNEQFF. The CDR3 DNA is TGCAGTGCTAGTCTGGGACACAACAATGAGCAGTTCTTC.

As regards this clonotype: With a much larger clone just one base away, this may be a read error. V usage is TRBV20-1 and J usage is TRBJ2-7; TRBD1 is a possible D gene (6 bases). Trimming removed 5 bases at V and 0 bases at J, with 8 bases between. The CDR3 runs to 12 residues. CDR1 and CDR2 (germline): DFQATT, SNEGSKA (reference sequence). The CDR3 region is CSAPDSSYEQYF. Here the CDR3 DNA reads TGCAGTGCTCCGGACAGCTCCTACGAGCAGTACTTC.

This clonotype was recorded a few times. This chain uses TRBV2 with TRBJ1-3; D uncertain. This CDR3 contains 14 residues. CDR1 is SNHLY, CDR2 FYNNEI, per germline. V lost 1 base, J lost 0 bases, and 4 bases lay in between. The CDR3 sequence: CASSEEFSGNTIYF. For the CDR3, the DNA is TGTGCCAGCAGTGAAGAGTTCTCTGGAAACACCATATATTTT.

This clonotype was detected many times. The rearrangement joins TRBV7-2 to TRBJ1-5; the match to TRBD1 covers 7 bases. V lost 1 base and J lost 0; bases outside the gene matches: 6. CDR3 length: 17 residues. Germline-derived CDR1 and CDR2 are SGHTA and FQGNSA. DNA of the CDR3: TGTGCCAGCAGCTTAGGAGGACAGGCAAATAGCAATCAGCCCCAGCATTTT. Its protein is CASSLGGQANSNQPQHF. Filled out from reference TRBV7-2 and TRBJ1-5, the complete variable domain reads GAGVSQSPSNKVTEKGKDVELRCDPISGHTALYWYRQSLGQGLEFLIYFQGNSAPDKSGLPSDRFSAERTGGSVSTLTIQRTQQEDSAVYLCASSLGGQANSNQPQHFGDGTRLSIL.

This clonotype came up many times. The chain recombines TRBV7-8 with TRBJ1-3; no clear D gene. V dropped 5 bases and J dropped 0 bases, with 8 bases sitting between them. Per germline, CDR1 SGHVS and CDR2 FQNEAQ. The CDR3 length is 14 residues. CDR3 region: CASSQRDSGNTIYF. For the CDR3, the DNA is TGTGCCAGCAGCCAGCGGGACTCTGGAAACACCATATATTTT.

The chain links TRBV28 to TRBJ1-1; tentative D call: TRBD1 (5 bases). V was trimmed by 3 bases and J by 1 base, leaving 12 bases between them. CDR3 length: 15 residues. The germline V gene has CDR1 MDHEN and CDR2 SYDVKM. The CDR3 nucleotides are TGTGCCAGCAGTTTGGGGGGGAGGGGGAACACTGAAGCTTTCTTT. It yields the protein CASSLGGRGNTEAFF. The entire variable domain, with the rest obtained from reference TRBV28 and TRBJ1-1, is as follows: DVKVTQSSRYLVKRTGEKVFLECVQDMDHENMFWYRQDPGLGLRLIYFSYDVKMKEKGDIPEGYSVSREKKERFSLILESASTNQTSMYLCASSLGGRGNTEAFFGQGTRLTVV.

This clonotype occurred many times. The V call is TRBV3-1, the J call TRBJ1-2, with D perhaps matching TRBD1 (6 bases). The CDR3 is made up of 14 amino acids. V lost 4 bases and J lost 0, with 9 bases in between. In germline, CDR1 is LGHDT, CDR2 YNNKEL (reference sequence). CDR3 in DNA: TGTGCCAGCAGCCGGACAGACGCTAACTATGGCTACACCTTC. As protein: CASSRTDANYGYTF.